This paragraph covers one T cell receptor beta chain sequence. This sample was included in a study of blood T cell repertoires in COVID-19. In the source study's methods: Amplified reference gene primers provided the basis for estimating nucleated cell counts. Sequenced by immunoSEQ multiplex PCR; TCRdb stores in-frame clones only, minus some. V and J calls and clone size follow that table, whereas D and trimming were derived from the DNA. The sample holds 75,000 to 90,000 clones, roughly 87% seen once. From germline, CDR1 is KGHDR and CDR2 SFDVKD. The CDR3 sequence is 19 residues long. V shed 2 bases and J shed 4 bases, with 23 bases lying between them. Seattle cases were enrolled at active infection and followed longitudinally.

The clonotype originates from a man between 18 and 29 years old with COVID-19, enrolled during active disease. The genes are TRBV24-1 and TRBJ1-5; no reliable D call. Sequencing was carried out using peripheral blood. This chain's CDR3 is CATSDSWGATLGLNQPQHF. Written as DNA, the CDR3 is TGTGCCACCAGTGATTCATGGGGAGCCACTTTGGGGTTAAATCAGCCCCAGCATTTT.